This TCR beta chain derives from a study of early T cells in non-severe SARS-CoV-2 infection (dated by TCRdb to 2020 to 2023). Context from the whole study: Because TCR sequencing was done on bulk RNA from unsorted whole blood, the alpha and beta chains could not be paired. Study-level results and caveats: Matching against VDJdb was skewed toward anti-spike CD8 responses, likely underestimated virus-specific expansions, and missed private and CD4 specificities.

Library prep was done by 5' RACE. The reads were generated on a NextSeq 500. The TCR library protocol attached unique molecular identifiers to individual cDNA molecules to correct for sequencing error and PCR bias. Both TCR alpha and beta chains were sequenced, and tight co-correlation was observed between alpha and beta sequence abundances in each sample. Per the source publication's procedure: Decombinator V4 was used to annotate TCR sequences for V gene, J gene and CDR3. TCRs were defined as expanded if a significant change between any two time points was detected under a Poisson model with p below 0.0001. TCR abundances were normalised to the total number of TCRs sequenced per sample and expressed as counts per million. MAIT TCRs were defined by TRAV1-2 paired with TRAJ12, TRAJ20 or TRAJ33, and iNKT TCRs by TRAV10 paired with TRAJ18. VDJdb, accessed on 1 November 2021, was searched for TCRs annotated for CMV, EBV and SARS-CoV-2, and TCRs annotated for more than one antigen were excluded. TCRdb reprocessed the public reads (quality trimming at Q25 with fastp, clone calling with MiXCR) and kept in-frame beta chains. Each entry is one CDR3 protein sequence, shown with its most common DNA and genes. The V and J calls, along with clone size, are taken from TCRdb and not from the paper's own processing. The sample includes approximately 70,000 distinct CDR3 sequences, with less than 15% observed a single time. 15% to 19% of the sample comes from the top ten.

V loses 5 bases of germline sequence and J loses 4 bases, and the interval between the two ends is 11 bases. The CDR1 and CDR2 encoded by the germline V gene are SQVTM and ANQGSEA. From its cysteine to its phenylalanine, the CDR3 spans 12 amino acids. Only the CDR3 portion is preserved as DNA: 36 bases, with reading frame beginning at the first base. This clonotype was seen a few times. What antigen it recognizes has not been identified. No quality values exist for individual bases; no much larger clone is one base distant. Set within a cohort of healthcare workers in London, UK, this nested case-control study involved weekly PCR testing of nasopharyngeal swabs along with blood sampling. Healthcare workers were enrolled in the week of the UK lockdown, from 23 to 31 March 2020, and were followed every week for up to roughly 15 weeks.

The source is an adult who was a healthcare worker with PCR-confirmed SARS-CoV-2 infection or an uninfected control (not recorded which). The donor label of this sample is uncertain. Sequenced here: whole blood, sampled at baseline. Here the chain combines TRBV29-1 and TRBJ1-1; the best D guess is TRBD1, with 5 bases matching. The CDR3 reads as follows: CSVPVGGTEAFF. In nucleotide form, the sequence is TGCAGCGTTCCTGTCGGGGGCACTGAAGCTTTCTTT.